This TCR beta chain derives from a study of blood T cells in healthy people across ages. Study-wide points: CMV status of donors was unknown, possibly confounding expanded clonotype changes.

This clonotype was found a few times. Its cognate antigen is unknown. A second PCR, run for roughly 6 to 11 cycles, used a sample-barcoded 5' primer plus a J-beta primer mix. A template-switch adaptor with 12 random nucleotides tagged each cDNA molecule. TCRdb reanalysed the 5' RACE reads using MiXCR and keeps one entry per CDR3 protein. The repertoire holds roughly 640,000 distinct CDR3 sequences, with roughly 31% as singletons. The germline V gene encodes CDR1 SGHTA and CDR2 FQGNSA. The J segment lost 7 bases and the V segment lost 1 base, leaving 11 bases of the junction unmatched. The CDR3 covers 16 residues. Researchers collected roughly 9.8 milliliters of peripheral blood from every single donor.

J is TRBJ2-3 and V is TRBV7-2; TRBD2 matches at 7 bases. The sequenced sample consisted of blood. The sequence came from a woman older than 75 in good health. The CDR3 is CASSLVGGGVLYTQYF. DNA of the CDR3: TGTGCCAGCAGCTTAGTTGGGGGGGGGGTACTCTATACGCAGTATTTT.